This entry features one TCR beta chain sequence. The data are from a study of shared T cell receptors in the human thymus. Assay: immunoSEQ multiplex PCR; the TCRdb copy retains only in-frame clones and omits some. The repertoire holds under 850,000 clones, with more than 75% as singletons. With V trimmed by 6 bases and J by 3 bases, 10 bases remained unmatched. The CDR3 covers 17 residues. From germline, CDR1 is MGHDK and CDR2 SYGVNS. The same sample was also studied in work on human thymus T cells. That work contributes: Among unrelated individuals, related research reported thymic repertoires that overlapped highly.

The sequencing sample was made of thymocytes. This chain connects TRBV25-1 to TRBJ2-7; 14 bases map to TRBD2. This sequence originates from a boy less than two years old with a congenital heart defect. CDR3 loop: CASSSGTSGSLDYEQYF. In DNA form, the CDR3 reads TGTGCCAGCAGCTCCGGGACTAGCGGGAGTCTCGACTACGAGCAGTACTTC.